These T cell receptor beta chains were read from a single sample in a study of T cell responses to AZD1222 COVID-19 vaccine. The data were produced by immunoSEQ multiplex PCR, yet TCRdb's version contains in-frame clones alone and is incomplete. The table records roughly 180,000 clones, just over 90% of them present only once. This material consisted of peripheral blood, taken 28 days after the second AZD1222 dose. These receptors all come from an adult who received the AZD1222 COVID-19 vaccine. Each CDR3 is given with its conserved first and last residue. A D gene is named only where the DNA matches it firmly. Some rows mark clone size as missing; the rest say once, few, many or name a class of expanded clone.

D	V	J	size	DNA	CDR3
-	TRBV14	TRBJ1-2	-	TGTGCCAGCAGCCAAGAAGGGGCAGGCTCCTATGGCTACACCTTC	CASSQEGAGSYGYTF
-	TRBV30	TRBJ1-6	-	TGTGCCTGGAGTAAAAAAGGGACTTCCAACTCACCCCTCCACTTT	CAWSKKGTSNSPLHF
TRBD1	TRBV2	TRBJ2-2	-	TGTGCCAGCAGGAAGGACAGGGTCGACACCGGGGAGCTGTTTTTT	CASRKDRVDTGELFF
-	TRBV28	TRBJ1-6	-	TGTGCCAGCAGTTCCCCCGACAGCGCCTATAATTCACCCCTCCACTTT	CASSSPDSAYNSPLHF
TRBD2	TRBV3-1/TRBV3-2	TRBJ2-7	-	TGTGCCAGCAGCCAAGATAGTGGAAGCGGGAGCCTCGAGCAGTACTTC	CASSQDSGSGSLEQYF
TRBD1	TRBV5-8	TRBJ1-5	-	TGTGCCAGCAGCGGCGACAGGGGGACCCAGCCCCAGCATTTT	CASSGDRGTQPQHF
TRBD1	TRBV4-2	TRBJ2-3	-	TGTGCCAGCAGCCCACAGGGGCCCGGCACCACAGATACGCAGTATTTT	CASSPQGPGTTDTQYF
-	TRBV4-1	TRBJ1-2	-	TGCGCCAGCAGCCAAGTGTTCGGTTACTATGGCTACACCTTC	CASSQVFGYYGYTF
-	TRBV27	TRBJ1-1	-	TGTGCCAGCAGTACAACTGGGAACACTGAAGCTTTCTTT	CASSTTGNTEAFF
-	TRBV28	TRBJ1-1	-	TGTGCCAGCAGTCCCCCCGTGGGGGACACTGAAGCTTTCTTT	CASSPPVGDTEAFF
TRBD2	TRBV6-2/TRBV6-3	TRBJ2-7	-	TGTGCCAGCAGCCGAGTTCGACTAGCGGGGGTCCATGCCTACGAGCAGTACTTC	CASSRVRLAGVHAYEQYF
-	TRBV19	TRBJ1-2	-	TGTGCCAGTAGTATAGATCGGACAGCTTCATATGGCTACACCTTC	CASSIDRTASYGYTF
TRBD1	TRBV19	TRBJ1-5	few	TGTGCCAGTAGTTGGGACAGGGGGCCTAATCAGCCCCAGCATTTT	CASSWDRGPNQPQHF
-	TRBV7-2	TRBJ1-1	-	TGTGCCAGCAGCTTAAGGGGACCCCCGAACACTGAAGCTTTCTTT	CASSLRGPPNTEAFF
TRBD1	TRBV25-1	TRBJ2-7	once	TGTGCCAGCAGTCCTTGGGACAGGGGTTACGAGCAGTACTTC	CASSPWDRGYEQYF
-	TRBV2	TRBJ1-1	-	TGTGCCAGCAGTGAGAGGTCCCTGAACACTGAAGCTTTCTTT	CASSERSLNTEAFF
-	TRBV4-2	TRBJ1-4	-	TGTGCCAGCAGCCAAGAGGAGTGGGGGGCTCCCGGAGAAAAACTGTTTTTT	CASSQEEWGAPGEKLFF
-	TRBV3-1/TRBV3-2	TRBJ1-6	few	TGTGCCAGCAGCCTCCACGGGGGGCAGGAAGATTCACCCCTCCACTTT	CASSLHGGQEDSPLHF
-	TRBV5-1	TRBJ2-1	-	TGCGCCAGCAGCTTGGGAGGGGGTCCAGGGTTGGATGAGCAGTTCTTC	CASSLGGGPGLDEQFF
-	TRBV3-1/TRBV3-2	TRBJ1-2	-	TGTGCCAGCAGCCAAGGTGGGACGACGCACTATGGCTACACCTTC	CASSQGGTTHYGYTF
-	TRBV4-1	TRBJ1-5	once	TGCGCCAGCAGCCACCCCGGGGCCCGAAGTGGGACCCAGCATTTT	CASSHPGARSGTQHF
TRBD2	TRBV2	TRBJ2-7	-	TGTGCCAGCACCCCCAAGGGAGGGCTCTCCTACGAGCAGTACTTC	CASTPKGGLSYEQYF
TRBD2	TRBV28	TRBJ2-2	-	TGTGCCAGCAGTTTACAGTTCTACCGGCCTAGCGGGAGTAGTTCGGACACCGGGGAGCTGTTTTTT	CASSLQFYRPSGSSSDTGELFF
-	TRBV5-1	TRBJ1-2	-	TGCGCCAGCAGCCCGGACACGCCTAACTATGGCTACACCTTC	CASSPDTPNYGYTF
-	TRBV3-1/TRBV3-2	TRBJ2-6	-	TGTGCCAGCAGCCAAGAGGAACAGGGCACCCTCTCTGGGGCCAACGTCCTGACTTTC	CASSQEEQGTLSGANVLTF
-	TRBV19	TRBJ1-1	-	TGTGCCAGTAGTCTACAGGGCCCCACTGAAGCTTTCTTT	CASSLQGPTEAFF
TRBD2	TRBV7-9	TRBJ2-7	-	TGTGCCAGCAGCCCCTCGACTAGCGGGATGGGCGAGCAGTACTTC	CASSPSTSGMGEQYF
TRBD2	TRBV6-2/TRBV6-3	TRBJ2-1	-	TGTGCCAGCAGTTACCCGCCGGGACTAGCTAACAATGAGCAGTTCTTC	CASSYPPGLANNEQFF
-	TRBV15	TRBJ1-5	-	TGTGCCACCAGCGGCGGGATCACACCTAGTCAGCCCCAGCATTTT	CATSGGITPSQPQHF
TRBD1	TRBV6-5	TRBJ2-1	-	TGTGCCAGCAGTTCACCGGGACAGTCCTACAATGAGCAGTTCTTC	CASSSPGQSYNEQFF
-	TRBV7-2	TRBJ2-7	-	TGTGCCAGCAGCTTAGGACCCGCACCCCCCGAGCAGTACTTC	CASSLGPAPPEQYF
-	TRBV11-1	TRBJ2-1	-	TGTGCCAGCAGCTTGGAGACCCAAGCGTACAATGAGCAGTTCTTC	CASSLETQAYNEQFF
-	TRBV12-3/TRBV12-4	TRBJ1-2	-	TGTGCCAGCAGTTTTGGTAGAATGGCTGGCTACACCTTC	CASSFGRMAGYTF
-	TRBV15	TRBJ1-2	-	TGTGCCACCAGCAGAGATAGGGCGGCGGCCTATGGCTACACCTTC	CATSRDRAAAYGYTF
TRBD1	TRBV5-4	TRBJ1-2	-	TGTGCCAGCAGCATATCAACAGGGGACTATGGCTACACCTTC	CASSISTGDYGYTF
-	TRBV13	TRBJ1-3	-	TGTGCCAGCAGCTTAGGGGGCTTGGAGGGAAACACCATATATTTT	CASSLGGLEGNTIYF
TRBD1	TRBV5-1	TRBJ1-2	-	TGCGCCATAGACCAGGGGGGTGGCTACACCTTC	CAIDQGGGYTF
-	TRBV5-1	TRBJ1-1	-	TGCGCCAGCAGCTTCTGGGGCACTGAAGCTTTCTTT	CASSFWGTEAFF